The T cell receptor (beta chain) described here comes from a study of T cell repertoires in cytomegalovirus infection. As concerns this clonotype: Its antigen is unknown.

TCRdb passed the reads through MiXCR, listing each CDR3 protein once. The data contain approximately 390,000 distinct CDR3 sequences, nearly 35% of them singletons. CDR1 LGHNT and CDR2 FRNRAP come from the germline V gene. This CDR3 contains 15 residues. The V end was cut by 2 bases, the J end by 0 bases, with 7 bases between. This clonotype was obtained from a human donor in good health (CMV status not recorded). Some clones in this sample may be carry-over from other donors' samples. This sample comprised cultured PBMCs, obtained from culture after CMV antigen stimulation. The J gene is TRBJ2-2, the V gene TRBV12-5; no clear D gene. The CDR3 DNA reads TGTGCTAGTGGTTTGAGACTGTCGAACACCGGGGAGCTGTTTTTT. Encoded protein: CASGLRLSNTGELFF.